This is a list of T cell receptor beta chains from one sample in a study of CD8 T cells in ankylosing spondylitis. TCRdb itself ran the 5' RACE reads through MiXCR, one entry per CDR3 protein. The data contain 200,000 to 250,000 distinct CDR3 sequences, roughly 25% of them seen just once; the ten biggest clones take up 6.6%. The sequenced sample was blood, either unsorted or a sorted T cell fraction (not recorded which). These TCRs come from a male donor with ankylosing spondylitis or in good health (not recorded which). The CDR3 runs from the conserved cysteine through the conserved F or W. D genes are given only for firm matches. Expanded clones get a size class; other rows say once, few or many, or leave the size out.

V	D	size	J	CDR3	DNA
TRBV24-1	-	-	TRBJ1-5	CASSPRPSSQHF	TGTGCCAGCAGTCCCCGGCCGAGTTCCCAGCATTTT
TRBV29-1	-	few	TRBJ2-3	CSVGWVEGMQYF	TGCAGCGTTGGATGGGTCGAGGGGATGCAGTATTTT
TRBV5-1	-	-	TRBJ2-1	CASSLNTGPTYNEQFF	TGCGCCAGCAGCTTGAATACGGGGCCCACCTACAATGAGCAGTTCTTC
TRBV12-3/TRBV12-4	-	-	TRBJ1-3	CASSRSGFGNTIYF	TGTGCCAGCAGTCGATCCGGGTTCGGAAACACCATATATTTT
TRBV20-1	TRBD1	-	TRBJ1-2	CSASPGQGNNYGYTF	TGCAGCGCCAGCCCGGGACAGGGGAATAACTATGGCTACACCTTC
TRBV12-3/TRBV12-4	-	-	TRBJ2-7	CASRLTNTYEQYF	TGTGCCAGCAGACTAACAAATACCTACGAGCAGTACTTC
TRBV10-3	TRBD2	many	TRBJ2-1	CAISELAGGVNEQFF	TGTGCCATCAGTGAGCTAGCGGGAGGTGTCAATGAGCAGTTCTTC
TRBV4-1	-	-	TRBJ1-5	CASSPRFHQPQHF	TGCGCCAGCAGCCCCCGGTTCCATCAGCCCCAGCATTTT
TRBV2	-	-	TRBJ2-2	CASSEVRAGELFF	TGTGCCAGCAGTGAAGTTCGGGCCGGGGAGCTGTTTTTT
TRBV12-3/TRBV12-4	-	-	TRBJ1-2	CASKGGGANYGYTF	TGTGCCAGCAAAGGGGGTGGAGCTAACTATGGCTACACCTTC
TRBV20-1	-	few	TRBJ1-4	CSAPAQINEKLFF	TGCAGTGCACCGGCACAGATTAATGAAAAACTGTTTTTT
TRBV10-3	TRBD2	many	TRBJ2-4	CAISSASSGSKNIQYF	TGTGCCATCAGCTCTGCGTCTAGCGGTTCCAAAAACATTCAGTACTTC
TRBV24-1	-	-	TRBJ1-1	CATSASPGEAFF	TGTGCCACCAGTGCCTCGCCAGGAGAAGCTTTCTTT
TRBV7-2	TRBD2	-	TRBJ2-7	CASSLRGGTSGKTYEQYF	TGTGCCAGCAGCTTGCGAGGGGGGACTAGCGGAAAGACCTACGAGCAGTACTTC
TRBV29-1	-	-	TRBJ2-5	CSVGGPPQETQYF	TGCAGCGTTGGGGGTCCTCCTCAAGAGACCCAGTACTTC
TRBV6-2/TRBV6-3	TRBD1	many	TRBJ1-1	CASVRGQANTEAFF	TGTGCCAGCGTCAGGGGGCAGGCGAACACTGAAGCTTTCTTT
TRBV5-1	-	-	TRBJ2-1	CASSPAGEAYNEQFF	TGCGCCAGCAGCCCTGCCGGCGAGGCCTACAATGAGCAGTTCTTC